This TCR beta chain came from a study of T cell changes during pregnancy in multiple sclerosis. V was cut by 3 bases and J by 2 bases, with 12 bases left in between. CDR1 is SGDLS, CDR2 YYNGEE, per germline. This CDR3 has 15 residues. Clones were read by immunoSEQ multiplex PCR, and TCRdb kept only the in-frame ones, dropping some. The sample has around 29,000 clones, roughly 91% seen once. The V gene is TRBV9, the J gene TRBJ1-3; D possibly corresponds to TRBD1 (6 bases). This material consisted of CD4+ T cells from peripheral blood mononuclear cells, taken in the first trimester of pregnancy. The TCR originated in a female donor in good health, enrolled as a control in a pregnancy study. The CDR3 nucleotides are TGTGCCAGCAGCGGGGGGGGGCTTCCTGGAAACACCATATATTTT. This gives the protein CASSGGGLPGNTIYF.